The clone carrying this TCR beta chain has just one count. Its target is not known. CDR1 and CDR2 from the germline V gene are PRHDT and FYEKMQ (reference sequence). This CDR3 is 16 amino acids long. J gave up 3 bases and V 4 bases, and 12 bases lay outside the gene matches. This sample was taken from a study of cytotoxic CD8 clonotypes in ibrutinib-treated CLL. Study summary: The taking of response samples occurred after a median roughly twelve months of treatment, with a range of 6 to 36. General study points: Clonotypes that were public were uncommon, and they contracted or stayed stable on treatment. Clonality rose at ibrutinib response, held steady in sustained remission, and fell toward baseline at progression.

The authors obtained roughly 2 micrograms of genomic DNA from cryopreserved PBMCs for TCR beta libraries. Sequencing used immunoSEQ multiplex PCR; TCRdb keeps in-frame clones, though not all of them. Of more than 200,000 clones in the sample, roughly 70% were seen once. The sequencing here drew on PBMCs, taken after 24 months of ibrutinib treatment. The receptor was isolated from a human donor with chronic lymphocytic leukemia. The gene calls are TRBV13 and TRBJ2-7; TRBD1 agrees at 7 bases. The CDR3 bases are TGTGCCAGCAGCTCGTCATTTTCGGACAGGCGCTACGAGCAGTACTTC. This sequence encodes CASSSSFSDRRYEQYF.